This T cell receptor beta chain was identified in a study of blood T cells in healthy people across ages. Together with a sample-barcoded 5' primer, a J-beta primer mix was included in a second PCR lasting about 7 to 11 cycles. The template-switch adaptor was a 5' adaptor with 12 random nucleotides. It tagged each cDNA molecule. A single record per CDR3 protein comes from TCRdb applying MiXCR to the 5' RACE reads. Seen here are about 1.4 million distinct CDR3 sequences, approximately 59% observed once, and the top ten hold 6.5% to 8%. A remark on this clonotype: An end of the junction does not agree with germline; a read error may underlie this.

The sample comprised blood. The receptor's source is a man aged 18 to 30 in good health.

The CDR3 loop is CSVRGSQRGFYEQYF. CDR3 nucleotide sequence: TGCAGTGTTAGAGGGTCCCAGCGGGGCTTCTACGAGCAGTACTTC. The genes are TRBV20-1 and TRBJ2-1; the match to TRBD2 covers 7 bases. The assigned J gene may be wrong: the sequence end matches TRBJ2-7 better. Germline CDR1 and CDR2: DFQATT and SNEGSKA (reference sequence). The CDR3 consists of 15 residues.